The sequence of this TCR beta chain was determined in a study of T cell responses to AZD1222 COVID-19 vaccine. The length of the CDR3 is 15 residues. Germline loops: CDR1 LGHNA, CDR2 YNFKEQ. V was trimmed by 0 bases and J by 4 bases, leaving 13 bases between them. Worth noting for this clone: Its antigen is currently unknown.

Notes on the study in general: Only after the peak T cell response were repertoires sampled. As reported, nearly half of all spike-specific TCRs target variant regions that are unmutated. AZD1222 recipients seropositive at baseline numbered only 6 or 7. Among the donors, most were white British and more were female, and clonal diversity was possibly underestimated.

Assay: immunoSEQ multiplex PCR; the TCRdb copy retains only in-frame clones and omits some. The repertoire includes roughly 130,000 clones, 75% to 90% of them detected once, and 1.3% to 1.5% sits in the top ten. The TCR originated in an adult in good health. Here the sequenced sample was peripheral blood, taken on day 0 of AZD1222 vaccination. The chain couples TRBV4-2 to TRBJ2-7; no firm D call. CDR3 sequence (DNA): TGTGCCAGCAGCCAAGATGGCCAGAGCAGTTACGAGCAGTACTTC. It encodes CASSQDGQSSYEQYF.